This record concerns one T cell receptor beta chain sequence. Trimming stripped 2 bases from V and 0 bases from J, with 19 bases between. Germline CDR1 SGHDN, CDR2 FVKESK. CDR3 length equals 18 residues. These data come from a study of blood T cell repertoires in COVID-19. Study overall: Some COVID-19 samples were acute and others convalescent; all came from the United States, Italy and Spain. T cells, B-cell-depleted T cells, or PBMCs provided the cDNA or gDNA that served as material.

Study processing details: Amplified reference gene primers provided the basis for estimating nucleated cell counts. The assay was immunoSEQ multiplex PCR, and TCRdb's table has in-frame clones only and misses some. That table gives V, J and clone size, and the DNA gave D and trimming. The data contain about 64,000 clones, more than 75% of them singletons. Sequenced material: peripheral blood. The TCR sequence derives from a human donor in a cohort sampled during active COVID-19. The chain has TRBV14 and TRBJ2-5; D possibly corresponds to TRBD2 (6 bases). The CDR3 coding sequence is TGTGCCAGCAGCCAAAGGCCCTGGACTACCGCGGACCAAGAGACCCAGTACTTC. Encoded protein: CASSQRPWTTADQETQYF.